These T cell receptor beta chains were read from a single sample in a study of tumor-infiltrating lymphocytes in localized non-small cell lung cancer. Using immunoSEQ multiplex PCR, the repertoire was profiled, and TCRdb retains in-frame clones only, with some absent. This repertoire shows 10,000 to 15,000 clones, 82% found once; its top ten account for about 12%. Sequencing input: uninvolved lung tissue not adjacent to the tumor. These receptors were collected from a human donor with non-small cell lung cancer. CDR3s include the opening cysteine and the closing phenylalanine or tryptophan. A D gene is named only where the DNA matches it firmly. Clone sizes are given selectively: once, few, many, or a class where the clone is expanded.

cdr3_nt	cdr3_aa	clone_size	d_call	v_call	j_call
TGCAGCGTTCTTAGGGGGGCTGGAGACACCATATATTTT	CSVLRGAGDTIYF	once	NA	TRBV29-1	TRBJ1-3
TGTGCCAGCAGCGCACGTGGGGGGGTAGACACTGAAGCTTTCTTT	CASSARGGVDTEAFF	once	NA	TRBV11-2	TRBJ1-1
TGTGCCAGTACCACTCAGGGGGCGCGGGGGCAGCCCCAGCATTTT	CASTTQGARGQPQHF	NA	TRBD1	TRBV19	TRBJ1-5
TGCGCCAGCAGTGAGCAGGGGCCGGGCACTGAAGCTTTCTTT	CASSEQGPGTEAFF	NA	NA	TRBV10-1	TRBJ1-1
TGTGCCAGCAGCCCCGGGACAGGGGGTACTAATGAAAAACTGTTTTTT	CASSPGTGGTNEKLFF	NA	TRBD1	TRBV5-8	TRBJ1-4
TGTGCCAGCAGCTCAATTTCAGGGCTGGACACTGAAGCTTTCTTT	CASSSISGLDTEAFF	NA	NA	TRBV7-2	TRBJ1-1
TGTGCCAGCAGCCCGGGACTAGCGGGGGGTATAACGCAGTATTTT	CASSPGLAGGITQYF	NA	TRBD2	TRBV7-2	TRBJ2-3
TGTGCCAGCAGGCCGGGACGGGCACTCTACGAGCAGTACTTC	CASRPGRALYEQYF	NA	NA	TRBV6-1	TRBJ2-7
TGCAGCGTTGGGGGGGGTTACTATGGCTACACCTTC	CSVGGGYYGYTF	NA	NA	TRBV29-1	TRBJ1-2
TGCGCCAGCAGCCCCAGGAGCTCCTACAATGAGCAGTTCTTC	CASSPRSSYNEQFF	once	NA	TRBV4-3	TRBJ2-1
TGTGCCAGCAGTTACGCGGGTGGGGTTAGCACAGATACGCAGTATTTT	CASSYAGGVSTDTQYF	NA	NA	TRBV6-6	TRBJ2-3
TGTGCCAGCAGCTTAGATCTCTCGGGCACCGGGGAGCTGTTTTTT	CASSLDLSGTGELFF	few	NA	TRBV11-3	TRBJ2-2
TGTGCCAGCAGCCTCGACAGAATTTCTTACGAGCAGTACTTC	CASSLDRISYEQYF	NA	NA	TRBV11-3	TRBJ2-7
TGTGCCAGCAGCTATTTAGCAGGGGACTATGGCTACACCTTC	CASSYLAGDYGYTF	NA	NA	TRBV7-2	TRBJ1-2
TGTGCCAGCAGGTACCAGGGGATGAACACTGAAGCTTTCTTT	CASRYQGMNTEAFF	NA	NA	TRBV2	TRBJ1-1
TGCGCCAGCAGCCAAGTAGGTCAAACTAACTATGGCTACACCTTC	CASSQVGQTNYGYTF	NA	NA	TRBV4-1	TRBJ1-2
TGTGCCAGCAGCCCGGGACTAGCGAAGACAGATACGCAGTATTTT	CASSPGLAKTDTQYF	NA	TRBD2	TRBV11-3	TRBJ2-3
TGTGCCAGCAGGTCGAGACTGGGGCAGACGGATGAGCAGTTCTTC	CASRSRLGQTDEQFF	few	NA	TRBV5-6	TRBJ2-1
TGTGCCTGGAGGACCGCGTTTAGGGAGAACACTGAAGCTTTCTTT	CAWRTAFRENTEAFF	NA	NA	TRBV30	TRBJ1-1
TGTGCCAGCAGCGTAGCCCGGGACAGGGTATCTGGGGCCAACGTCCTGACTTTC	CASSVARDRVSGANVLTF	NA	TRBD1	TRBV9	TRBJ2-6
TGTGCCAGCAGTGGACAGGGTTTGGGCCGGCTCTCTGGAAACACCATATATTTT	CASSGQGLGRLSGNTIYF	NA	TRBD1	TRBV6-1	TRBJ1-3
TGTGCCACCTTCTTAGACAGGGCCCTTAATTCACCCCTCCACTTT	CATFLDRALNSPLHF	NA	TRBD1	TRBV6-1	TRBJ1-6
TGTGCCAGCAGAGGCACCTCGGGACAGCCCCAGCATTTT	CASRGTSGQPQHF	NA	NA	TRBV6-5	TRBJ1-5
TGTGCCAGCAGTTACAAAGACAGTATTAATTCACCCCTCCACTTT	CASSYKDSINSPLHF	NA	NA	TRBV6-6	TRBJ1-6
TGCGCCAGCAGTGGGTCAGGACAGTCCTATGGCTACACCTTC	CASSGSGQSYGYTF	NA	NA	TRBV10-2	TRBJ1-2
TGTGCCAGTAGGACAGGGAGGACGAATGAAAAACTGTTTTTT	CASRTGRTNEKLFF	NA	TRBD1	TRBV19	TRBJ1-4
TGTGCCAGCCTGGCCCCCCGGGACGACTCTGGAAACACCATATATTTT	CASLAPRDDSGNTIYF	NA	NA	TRBV19	TRBJ1-3
TGTGCCAGCAGCTTGGACCCGGGGGCGAACACCGGGGAGCTGTTTTTT	CASSLDPGANTGELFF	NA	NA	TRBV5-4	TRBJ2-2
TGTGCCAGCAGTGGTCGAGGGTCTGGGGCCAACGTCCTGACTTTC	CASSGRGSGANVLTF	NA	NA	TRBV6-1	TRBJ2-6
TGCGCCAGCAGCCCTGGGACACACAACACTGAAGCTTTCTTT	CASSPGTHNTEAFF	NA	NA	TRBV4-3	TRBJ1-1
TGTGCCAGCACTTGGCTAGGGGACAATGAGCAGTTCTTC	CASTWLGDNEQFF	few	NA	TRBV2	TRBJ2-1
TGTGCCAGTAGTATAGCCCGGACAGGGCGGGTCTTT	CASSIARTGRVF	once	TRBD1	TRBV19	TRBJ1-1
TGCGCCAGCAGCTTGGCCAGCTTCGGGGTATCCTACGAGCAGTACTTC	CASSLASFGVSYEQYF	NA	NA	TRBV5-1	TRBJ2-7
TGTGCCAGAAGCTCCTCAGGGATAACGGGGAACAATGAGCAGTTCTTC	CARSSSGITGNNEQFF	NA	NA	TRBV5-3	TRBJ2-1
TGTGCCAGCAGTGCGCTGCAGGGGCGGAACAATGAGCAGTTCTTC	CASSALQGRNNEQFF	NA	NA	TRBV2	TRBJ2-1
TGTGCCAGCCTTTGGGGGGATACGCAGTATTTT	CASLWGDTQYF	NA	NA	TRBV6-1	TRBJ2-3
TGTGCCAGCAGTTACCCGGGTTATGGGGGGGATACGCAGTATTTT	CASSYPGYGGDTQYF	NA	NA	TRBV6-5	TRBJ2-3
TGTGCCAGTAGTACCTGGGACGGACCTAATGAAAAACTGTTTTTT	CASSTWDGPNEKLFF	NA	NA	TRBV19	TRBJ1-4
TGCGCCAGCAGCCTTCCCCCGGCCGGACAGGGAAATTCACCCCTCCACTTT	CASSLPPAGQGNSPLHF	NA	TRBD1	TRBV4-3	TRBJ1-6
TGTGCCAGCATCTCTGGAGGGGGGAGAAATCAGCCCCAGCATTTT	CASISGGGRNQPQHF	NA	NA	TRBV5-8	TRBJ1-5
TGTGCCAGCAGCTTAGGACAGGGGTATTATTCACCCCTCCACTTT	CASSLGQGYYSPLHF	NA	TRBD1	TRBV7-9	TRBJ1-6
TGTGCCAGCAGTTCTAGCGGGGGACTGTATCTCTTC	CASSSSGGLYLF	NA	TRBD2	TRBV6-1	TRBJ2-1
TGTGCCAGCAGTTTCTCCGGGACAGGGGGCTTAAAGTATGGCTACACCTTC	CASSFSGTGGLKYGYTF	NA	TRBD1	TRBV6-7	TRBJ1-2
TGTGCCAGCAGCGTAGGGACAAATAATTCACCCCTCCACTTT	CASSVGTNNSPLHF	NA	NA	TRBV9	TRBJ1-6
TGTGCCAGTAGTTCCCTGTTACCTAACACTGAAGCTTTCTTT	CASSSLLPNTEAFF	few	NA	TRBV19	TRBJ1-1
TGTGCCTGGATGGGTGTCGATACGCAGTATTTT	CAWMGVDTQYF	NA	NA	TRBV30	TRBJ2-3
TGTGCCAGCAGTGAACGCGCAAATACGCAGTATTTT	CASSERANTQYF	NA	NA	TRBV2	TRBJ2-3
TGTGCCAGCAGGCCGTCGTTGGGCTCCTATAATTCACCCCTCCACTTT	CASRPSLGSYNSPLHF	NA	NA	TRBV19	TRBJ1-6
TGTGCCAGCAGCTTGGGGGGGGTTAATGAAAAACTGTTTTTT	CASSLGGVNEKLFF	NA	NA	TRBV2	TRBJ1-4
TGTGCCAGCAGTGATGGAAGTAGTGGAAACACCATATATTTT	CASSDGSSGNTIYF	NA	NA	TRBV6-1	TRBJ1-3
TGTGCCAGCAGTGAACAGGGGGCGGGAGTGAAGCCCCAGCATTTT	CASSEQGAGVKPQHF	once	TRBD1	TRBV6-1	TRBJ1-5
TGTGCCTGGCGGGAAATCTATGGCTACACCTTC	CAWREIYGYTF	few	NA	TRBV30	TRBJ1-2
TGTGCCAGCAGCTTCCATGGGGGCCCCTACGAGCAGTACTTC	CASSFHGGPYEQYF	NA	NA	TRBV7-2	TRBJ2-7
TGTGCCAGTAGTACGGGACGGAATAATTCACCCCTCCACTTT	CASSTGRNNSPLHF	few	NA	TRBV19	TRBJ1-6
TGCGCCAGCAGCCAAGTCCTGGGCCGGGACAAGGGGCCCTTCGGCACTGAAGCTTTCTTT	CASSQVLGRDKGPFGTEAFF	NA	NA	TRBV4-3	TRBJ1-1